These 18 T cell receptor beta chains came from one sample sequenced in a study of radiotherapy plus CTLA-4 blockade in lung cancer. The data were produced by immunoSEQ multiplex PCR, yet TCRdb's version contains in-frame clones alone and is incomplete. The table shows about 77,000 clones, with roughly 69% occurring only once. Sequences were derived from peripheral blood, sampled from a patient treated with radiotherapy plus ipilimumab. The receptors were gathered from a human donor with non-small cell lung cancer whose response to radiotherapy plus ipilimumab could not be evaluated.

The chain recombines TRBV10-3 with TRBJ2-1, with 9 bases lining up with TRBD1. The CDR3 runs 17 residues. The germline V gene has CDR1 ENHRY and CDR2 SYGVKD. Trimming at V came to 2 bases and at J to 3 bases, leaving 8 bases not matched to a gene. CDR3 in amino acids: CAISEGIQGAFYNEQFF. CDR3 sequence (DNA): TGTGCCATCAGTGAGGGGATACAGGGGGCGTTCTACAATGAGCAGTTCTTC.

The chain uses TRBV30 and TRBJ1-5; D unclear. This CDR3 region has 12 residues. CDR1 is GTSNPN, CDR2 SVGIG, per germline (reference sequence). Trimming shortened V by 3 bases and J by 6 bases, and 9 bases separated the two germline ends. CDR3 coding DNA: TGTGCCTGGAGCGTCGGAGTTCAGCCCCAGCATTTT. As protein: CAWSVGVQPQHF.

J is TRBJ2-7 and V is TRBV27; TRBD1 matches at 7 bases. Germline V gene data show CDR1 as MNHEY and CDR2 as SMNVEV (reference sequence). J lost 6 bases, V lost 3 bases, and 8 bases had no gene match. The CDR3 spans 14 residues. For the CDR3, the DNA is TGTGCCAGCAGTTTCCTAAATAGACAGGGCGAGCAGTACTTC. Its translation is CASSFLNRQGEQYF.

The count of this clone is one. The chain combines TRBV14 with TRBJ2-3; no firm D call. Germline loops: CDR1 SGHDN, CDR2 FVKESK. V lost 0 bases to trimming and J lost 2 bases, with 6 bases between them. This CDR3 has 14 residues. The CDR3 DNA is TGTGCCAGCAGCCAAGAGTGGCCCACAGATACGCAGTATTTT. This codes for CASSQEWPTDTQYF.

The table lists this clone with a count of one. The chain is built from TRBV2 and TRBJ1-5; 7 positions match TRBD1. V lost 5 bases and J lost 6; bases outside the gene matches: 7. Germline V gene lookup returns CDR1 SNHLY and CDR2 FYNNEI. This CDR3 region has 14 residues. The CDR3 bases are TGTGCCAGCAGTTACTCGACAGGGCGTCAGCCCCAGCATTTT. Its protein product is CASSYSTGRQPQHF.

In DNA form, the CDR3 reads TGCGCCAGCAGCTTATATGGACAGGGGGACACTGAAGCTTTCTTT. Translation: CASSLYGQGDTEAFF. The genes are TRBV5-1 and TRBJ1-1; TRBD1 matches 10 bases. After removal of 2 bases from V and 3 bases from J, the junction contained 4 bases not matched to a gene. Germline V gene data show CDR1 as SGHRS and CDR2 as YFSETQ. This CDR3 has 15 residues.

The chain has TRBV2 and TRBJ2-1; 7 nucleotides match TRBD2. The J segment lost 9 bases and the V segment lost 4 bases, leaving 9 bases of the junction unmatched. The germline gives CDR1 SNHLY, CDR2 FYNNEI. The CDR3 spans 14 residues. CDR3 sequence reads: CASSGFGGRGEQFF. CDR3 bases: TGTGCCAGCAGTGGGTTCGGGGGGAGGGGTGAGCAGTTCTTC.

This chain connects TRBV4-1 to TRBJ1-5, with D unresolved. Trimming removed 10 bases from V and 5 bases from J, with 12 bases in between. The CDR3 contains 12 residues. Germline loops: CDR1 MGHRA, CDR2 YSYEKL. The DNA for the CDR3 is TGCGCCATTCCTCTGGGAGATCAGCCCCAGCATTTT. Its protein product is CAIPLGDQPQHF.

This chain joins TRBV7-9 and TRBJ2-5; D is unresolved. Trimming shortened V by 7 bases and J by 4 bases, and 13 bases separated the two germline ends. CDR3 size: 13 residues. Germline V gene lookup returns CDR1 SEHNR and CDR2 FQNEAQ (reference sequence). The CDR3 here is CASKSSVGETQYF. The CDR3, as DNA: TGTGCCAGCAAATCAAGCGTCGGAGAGACCCAGTACTTC.

The rearrangement uses TRBV7-9 and TRBJ2-3; D not resolved. CDR3 length equals 8 residues. Germline V lookup: CDR1 SEHNR, CDR2 FQNEAQ (reference sequence). Trimming took off 10 bases at V and 8 bases at J, with 4 bases between the two ends. In DNA, the CDR3 is TGTGCCACCCGTACGCAGTATTTT. Translating gives CATRTQYF.

The chain combines TRBV7-2 with TRBJ2-1, with 16 nucleotides matching TRBD2. Germline-derived CDR1 and CDR2 are SGHTA and FQGNSA. Trimming at V came to 3 bases and at J to 7 bases, leaving 9 bases not matched to a gene. The CDR3 is made up of 18 amino acids. The DNA of the CDR3 is TGTGCCAGCAGCTTGGACGGGACTAGCGGGAGGGCCTCAAATGAGCAGTTCTTC. It encodes CASSLDGTSGRASNEQFF. Based on the CDR3 plus reference TRBV7-2 and TRBJ2-1, the full variable domain is GAGVSQSPSNKVTEKGKDVELRCDPISGHTALYWYRQSLGQGLEFLIYFQGNSAPDKSGLPSDRFSAERTGGSVSTLTIQRTQQEDSAVYLCASSLDGTSGRASNEQFFGPGTRLTVL.

This clone was picked up one time. This rearrangement joins TRBV4-1 to TRBJ2-7; 7 bases are shared with TRBD1. Germline CDR1 reads MGHRA; CDR2 reads YSYEKL. V shed 4 bases and J 6 bases; nucleotides not matched to a gene: 12. The CDR3 has 15 residues. The CDR3 is CASSLRGPQGTEQYF. The CDR3 DNA sequence: TGCGCCAGCAGCCTTAGGGGCCCACAGGGGACCGAGCAGTACTTC.

This clone was detected a few times. The V call is TRBV7-2, the J call TRBJ2-7, with TRBD1 matching over 9 bases. J gave up 7 bases and V 4 bases, and 5 bases lay outside the gene matches. The CDR3 spans 13 residues. Germline V gene lookup returns CDR1 SGHTA and CDR2 FQGNSA. CDR3 region: CASSSDRGGEQYF. The CDR3 DNA follows: TGTGCCAGCAGCTCGGACAGGGGTGGAGAGCAGTACTTC. Full variable domain (missing parts from reference TRBV7-2 and TRBJ2-7): GAGVSQSPSNKVTEKGKDVELRCDPISGHTALYWYRQSLGQGLEFLIYFQGNSAPDKSGLPSDRFSAERTGGSVSTLTIQRTQQEDSAVYLCASSSDRGGEQYFGPGTRLTVT.

A few counts support this clone. The chain has TRBV7-9 and TRBJ1-2; the match to TRBD1 covers 7 bases. CDR3 length: 13 residues. The junction had 1 base not matched to a gene; V was cut back by 3 bases and J by 3 bases. Per germline, CDR1 SEHNR and CDR2 FQNEAQ (reference sequence). The CDR3 nucleotides are TGTGCCAGCAGCTTGGGGACAGACTATGGCTACACCTTC. It codes for CASSLGTDYGYTF.

The rearrangement joins TRBV4-3 to TRBJ2-7; TRBD2 might be the D (7 bases). Germline-derived CDR1 and CDR2 are LGHNA and YSLEER. Trimming took 4 bases from V and 1 from J, leaving 29 bases between them. The CDR3 runs 20 residues. The CDR3: CASSLNWGGTRDGTSYEQYF. DNA for the CDR3: TGCGCCAGCAGCCTCAACTGGGGGGGTACTCGGGACGGGACATCCTACGAGCAGTACTTC.

J is TRBJ1-5 and V is TRBV19; D is ambiguous. CDR3 size: 17 residues. Germline CDR1 reads LNHDA; CDR2 reads SQIVND (reference sequence). Trimming cost V 7 bases and J 5 bases, with 24 bases left between them. CDR3 amino acids: CASKMGLAWGRDQPQHF. In DNA form, the CDR3 reads TGTGCCAGTAAAATGGGCCTAGCTTGGGGTAGGGATCAGCCCCAGCATTTT.

The V and J genes are TRBV7-6 and TRBJ1-4, with D maybe TRBD1 (6 bases). Germline V lookup: CDR1 SGHVS, CDR2 FNYEAQ. CDR3 length: 17 amino acids. The germline V and J ends were trimmed by 0 bases and 2 bases, with 13 bases remaining between them. CDR3: CASSLASYRATNEKLFF. The CDR3 nucleotides are TGTGCCAGCAGCTTAGCCTCCTACAGGGCTACTAATGAAAAACTGTTTTTT. Combining the CDR3 with reference TRBV7-6 and TRBJ1-4 gives the whole variable domain GAGVSQSPRYKVTKRGQDVALRCDPISGHVSLYWYRQALGQGPEFLTYFNYEAQQDKSGLPNDRFSAERPEGSISTLTIQRTEQRDSAMYRCASSLASYRATNEKLFFGSGTQLSVL.

J is TRBJ2-2 and V is TRBV7-6, with 11 bases identical to TRBD2. Germline V gene sequence: CDR1 SGHVS, CDR2 FNYEAQ. This CDR3 comprises 17 residues. Trimming took 1 base from V and 4 from J; bases not matched to a gene: 5. This CDR3 reads CASSLDYLAGGTGELFF. CDR3 DNA sequence: TGTGCCAGCAGCTTAGATTATCTAGCGGGAGGCACCGGGGAGCTGTTTTTT.